Each of the 18 T cell receptor beta chains below was sequenced from the same sample in a study of neurological immune-mediated disorders. From the 5' RACE reads, TCRdb called clonotypes with MiXCR, one entry per CDR3 protein. The table lists fewer than 85,000 distinct CDR3 sequences, less than 5.5% of them singletons. The specimen sequenced was PBMCs. These receptors originate from a woman under 40 with multiple sclerosis.

This clonotype was counted many times. This chain joins TRBV12-3 or TRBV12-4 and TRBJ2-3; no clear D gene. V lost 1 base and J lost 2, with 4 bases in between. The CDR3 loop spans 13 amino acids. Written as DNA, the CDR3 is TGTGCCAGCAGTTTAGGTGTCACAGATACGCAGTATTTT. It codes for CASSLGVTDTQYF.

This clonotype has a handful of counts. J is TRBJ1-2 and V is TRBV18, with D possibly TRBD1 on 6 matching bases. CDR3 length: 14 residues. The germline CDR1 and CDR2 sequences are KGHSH and LQKENI. The V gene lost 2 bases and the J gene lost 5 bases, with 12 bases spanning the gap. The DNA for the CDR3 is TGTGCCAGCTCACCATACCGGGACACTTATGGCTACACCTTC. This codes for CASSPYRDTYGYTF.

This clonotype was seen many times. V and J are TRBV20-1 and TRBJ1-4; weak D call: TRBD1 (6 bases). CDR1 is DFQATT, CDR2 SNEGSKA, per germline (reference sequence). The V and J ends lost 6 bases and 8 bases respectively, with 16 bases between them. The CDR3 is made up of 13 amino acids. CDR3 sequence reads: CSAYTGRGEKLFF. CDR3 DNA sequence: TGCAGTGCCTACACAGGGAGAGGGGAAAAACTGTTTTTT.

This clonotype was recorded a few times. This CDR3 is CASSHGGNTGELFF. The CDR3 DNA sequence: TGCGCCAGCAGCCATGGAGGGAACACCGGGGAGCTGTTTTTT. The rearrangement links TRBV4-1 to TRBJ2-2; perhaps TRBD2 as D (5 bases). V lost 3 bases and J 1 base, leaving 6 bases between the germline ends. Germline CDR1 MGHRA, CDR2 YSYEKL. This CDR3 has 14 residues.

This clonotype was observed a few times. V gene TRBV3-1 combines with J gene TRBJ2-3; 9 bases align to TRBD2. The CDR3 is 16 amino acids. V lost 1 base, J lost 0 bases, and 2 bases stayed unmatched. Germline V gene sequence: CDR1 LGHDT, CDR2 YNNKEL (reference sequence). The CDR3 region is CASSQVAGASTDTQYF. The CDR3 nucleotides read TGTGCCAGCAGCCAAGTAGCGGGGGCTAGCACAGATACGCAGTATTTT.

This clonotype has just a few counts. Possible read error: a much larger clone is one base away. The chain has TRBV5-1 and TRBJ1-1; D is ambiguous. This CDR3 region has 15 residues. Trimming left V 4 bases short and J 1 base short, with 14 bases between. Germline CDR1 is SGHRS and CDR2 is YFSETQ. CDR3 sequence reads: CASSHWESSNTEAFF. CDR3 in DNA: TGCGCCAGCAGCCACTGGGAATCATCGAACACTGAAGCTTTCTTT.

The sample holds many counts of this clonotype. This sequence joins TRBV27 and TRBJ1-5; TRBD1 matches at 8 bases. CDR1 is MNHEY, CDR2 SMNVEV, per germline (reference sequence). Trimming took 5 bases from V and 6 from J; bases not matched to a gene: 12. The CDR3 has 16 amino acids. The CDR3 is CASSVNPGGDGQPQHF. The CDR3 region has the DNA TGTGCCAGCAGTGTTAACCCAGGGGGCGACGGTCAGCCCCAGCATTTT.

This clonotype was observed many times. The rearrangement uses TRBV5-1 and TRBJ2-2; unclear D gene. This CDR3 contains 17 residues. CDR1 is SGHRS and CDR2 is YFSETQ in the germline V gene. Trimming shortened V by 2 bases and J by 0 bases, and 14 bases separated the two germline ends. The CDR3: CASSLGPTRANTGELFF. For the CDR3, the DNA is TGCGCCAGCAGCTTAGGACCAACGAGAGCGAACACCGGGGAGCTGTTTTTT.

The chain uses TRBV5-6 and TRBJ2-5; 7 nucleotides align to TRBD1. Per the germline V gene, CDR1 is SGHDT and CDR2 is YYEEEE. J was trimmed by 5 bases and V by 3 bases; bases with no gene match: 10. The CDR3 totals 15 residues. CDR3 residues: CASSYPTTGTETQYF. In DNA, the CDR3 is TGTGCCAGCAGCTACCCGACGACAGGGACGGAGACCCAGTACTTC.

The chain combines TRBV20-1 with TRBJ2-3, with D perhaps matching TRBD1 (6 bases). Germline V CDR1 and CDR2: DFQATT, SNEGSKA (reference sequence). The CDR3 runs to 14 residues. Trimming took off 2 bases at V and 9 bases at J, with 18 bases between the two ends. The DNA of the CDR3 is TGCAGTGCTAGAACAGGGCGCGGGCTACCAACGCAGTATTTT. It specifies CSARTGRGLPTQYF.

This clonotype was counted ten times or more. This chain connects TRBV27 to TRBJ2-4, with no clear D. Trimming shortened V by 4 bases and J by 0 bases, and 16 bases separated the two germline ends. CDR3 size: 17 residues. Germline V CDR1 and CDR2: MNHEY, SMNVEV (reference sequence). CDR3 nucleotide sequence: TGTGCCAGCAGTTCTTATTACGCTAGATTAGCCAAAAACATTCAGTACTTC. The encoded protein is CASSSYYARLAKNIQYF.

V usage is TRBV29-1 and J usage is TRBJ1-4, with a weak D call TRBD1 (5 bases). Germline values: CDR1 SQVTM, CDR2 ANQGSEA. This CDR3 has 13 amino acids. Trimming pared 3 bases from V and 6 bases from J, leaving 11 bases between. The DNA of the CDR3 is TGCAGCGTTGAGATCGGCAGGGATGAAAAACTGTTTTTT. Translation gives CSVEIGRDEKLFF.

This clonotype has ten or more counts. The rearrangement links TRBV12-3 or TRBV12-4 to TRBJ1-4; possible D gene TRBD1, 6 bases. The length of the CDR3 is 14 residues. V shed 6 bases and J shed 2 bases, with 10 bases lying between them. The CDR3: CASRRQVTNEKLFF. In DNA form, the CDR3 reads TGTGCCAGCAGACGACAGGTGACTAATGAAAAACTGTTTTTT.

This clonotype was found many times. V usage is TRBV5-6 and J usage is TRBJ2-1, with 10 positions matching TRBD2. The CDR3 is made up of 18 amino acids. Germline-derived CDR1 and CDR2 are SGHDT and YYEEEE. Trimming took 1 base from V and 0 from J; bases not matched to a gene: 7. This CDR3 reads CASSLTSGIPSSYNEQFF. In DNA, the CDR3 is TGTGCCAGCAGCTTGACTAGCGGGATACCGAGCTCCTACAATGAGCAGTTCTTC.

This clonotype was detected many times. The rearrangement joins TRBV20-1 to TRBJ1-2; D is perhaps TRBD1 (6 bases). Germline V gene data show CDR1 as DFQATT and CDR2 as SNEGSKA (reference sequence). The CDR3 consists of 15 residues. Trimming shortened V by 5 bases and J by 8 bases, and 24 bases separated the two germline ends. The DNA for the CDR3 is TGCAGTGCTTTACAGATCAGGGGAGAATTGTTCGGCTACACCTTC. It codes for CSALQIRGELFGYTF.

A few counts support this clonotype. The chain is built from TRBV20-1 and TRBJ1-5, with 10 bases that match TRBD1. CDR3 length equals 14 residues. Trimming at V came to 3 bases and at J to 5 bases, leaving 4 bases not matched to a gene. Germline lookup yields CDR1 DFQATT and CDR2 SNEGSKA (reference sequence). The CDR3 bases are TGCAGTGCTAGTACCGGACAGGGGGATCAGCCCCAGCATTTT. Encoded protein: CSASTGQGDQPQHF.

This clonotype was seen many times. The rearrangement joins TRBV20-1 to TRBJ2-3; 8 bases map to TRBD2. Germline CDR1 reads DFQATT; CDR2 reads SNEGSKA (reference sequence). V dropped 5 bases and J dropped 4; count of bases not matched to a gene: 8. This CDR3 is 14 amino acids long. In DNA, the CDR3 is TGCAGTGCTTGGACTAGCTATGTACCAGATACGCAGTATTTT. Its translation: CSAWTSYVPDTQYF.

This clonotype was counted at least ten times. The chain recombines TRBV5-1 with TRBJ2-1; 12 nucleotides match TRBD2. Trimming took 0 bases from V and 2 from J; bases not matched to a gene: 12. Germline V gives CDR1 SGHRS, CDR2 YFSETQ. CDR3 length: 20 amino acids. The CDR3 DNA sequence: TGCGCCAGCAGCTTGGTCCTACCGGGACTAGCGGGCCTTGCCTACAATGAGCAGTTCTTC. This encodes CASSLVLPGLAGLAYNEQFF.